A single sample gave rise to the 27 T cell receptor beta chains below, sequenced in a study of human T cells and chemical hapten exposure (dated by TCRdb to 2020 to 2023). The library was prepared using RACE. These reads were obtained on a NextSeq 500. TCRdb itself trimmed the public reads at Q25 with fastp, ran MiXCR and retained productive beta chains. Every distinct CDR3 protein forms one entry, paired with its most common genes and DNA. A total of 74,000 or so distinct CDR3 sequences appear in this sample, roughly 10% of them only once. The ten largest clones take up 3% to 4% of the sample. The time point label here, explained by the study, means: patch test 1, 2 weeks after DPC sensitization. The treatment or condition label of this sample denotes: therapeutic diphenylcyclopropenone sensitization with weekly scalp DPC. Here the sequenced sample was whole blood, taken in connection with sensitization to the hapten diphenylcyclopropenone (DPC). The source is a woman aged 55-70 years with alopecia areata. Some clones in this sample may be carry-over from other donors' samples.

This clonotype turned up a few times. This rearrangement joins TRBV23-1 to TRBJ1-1; D is unclear. TRBV23-1 is an ORF for which the function is uncertain. Trimming cost V 4 bases and J 1 base, with 19 bases left between them. This CDR3 spans 17 amino acids. CDR3 sequence: CASSRAGIPAGNTEAFF. CDR3 DNA: TGCGCCAGCAGTCGGGCGGGCATCCCGGCAGGGAACACTGAAGCTTTCTTT.

The chain is built from TRBV9 and TRBJ2-2; D is unresolved. CDR3 length: 13 residues. The germline gives CDR1 SGDLS, CDR2 YYNGEE. With 4 bases removed from V and 6 bases from J, the gap between germline ends came to 10 bases. CDR3 in amino acids: CASSPPGAGELFF. DNA of the CDR3: TGTGCCAGCAGCCCTCCGGGCGCCGGGGAGCTGTTTTTT.

The CDR3 nucleotides read TGCGCCAGCAGTGAGCTGGGGCGCCTAAGCTCCTACGAGCAGTACTTC. As protein: CASSELGRLSSYEQYF. This chain uses TRBV10-2 with TRBJ2-7, with a tentative D call TRBD1 (5 bases). V shed 2 bases and J shed 0 bases, with 14 bases lying between them. This CDR3 region has 16 residues. Germline CDR1 is WSHSY and CDR2 is SAAADI.

This clonotype was detected a few times. This sequence joins TRBV10-2 and TRBJ2-1; a possible D gene is TRBD1 (5 bases). V was trimmed by 8 bases and J by 4 bases, leaving 12 bases between them. The length of the CDR3 is 13 residues. Germline loops: CDR1 WSHSY, CDR2 SAAADI. This CDR3 is CASGLDSYNEQFF. CDR3 DNA sequence: TGCGCCAGCGGATTAGACAGTTACAATGAGCAGTTCTTC.

This clonotype occurred a few times. The rearrangement links TRBV3-1 to TRBJ1-2, with D tentatively TRBD1 (5 bases). The germline V gene has CDR1 LGHDT and CDR2 YNNKEL (reference sequence). The CDR3 contains 13 residues. With 1 base removed from V and 12 bases from J, the gap between germline ends came to 15 bases. This CDR3 reads CASSQVEQGSNTF. The CDR3 bases are TGTGCCAGCAGCCAAGTGGAGCAGGGCAGTAACACCTTC. The whole variable domain, remainder taken from reference TRBV3-1 and TRBJ1-2, is DTAVSQTPKYLVTQMGNDKSIKCEQNLGHDTMYWYKQDSKKFLKIMFSYNNKELIINETVPNRFSPKSPDKAHLNLHINSLELGDSAVYFCASSQVEQGSNTFGSGTRLTVV.

This clonotype was counted only a few times. The chain combines TRBV2 with TRBJ2-7, with 12 bases matching TRBD1. The V gene's germline CDR1 is SNHLY and CDR2 FYNNEI. This CDR3 is 16 amino acids long. Trimming cost V 2 bases and J 1 base; bases outside gene matches: 3. CDR3 amino acids: CASSEPGQGASYEQYF. CDR3 in DNA: TGTGCCAGCAGTGAACCGGGACAGGGGGCTTCCTACGAGCAGTACTTC.

In this sample, this clonotype turned up many times. This chain uses TRBV4-1 with TRBJ2-1; 8 nucleotides align to TRBD1. V shed 3 bases and J 2 bases; nucleotides not matched to a gene: 6. CDR1 and CDR2 from the germline V gene are MGHRA and YSYEKL. CDR3 size: 16 residues. The CDR3 coding sequence is TGCGCCAGCAGCCATGGACAGGGTTCACCCTACAATGAGCAGTTCTTC. Translation gives CASSHGQGSPYNEQFF.

The chain recombines TRBV27 with TRBJ1-4; D is ambiguous. Germline CDR1 reads MNHEY; CDR2 reads SMNVEV (reference sequence). Trimming cost V 7 bases and J 6 bases, with 15 bases left between them. The CDR3 totals 14 residues. The DNA of the CDR3 is TGTGCCAGCACCCCCTCCCTCGGCTATGAAAAACTGTTTTTT. Its protein is CASTPSLGYEKLFF. The whole variable domain, filled in from reference TRBV27 and TRBJ1-4, reads EAQVTQNPRYLITVTGKKLTVTCSQNMNHEYMSWYRQDPGLGLRQIYYSMNVEVTDKGDVPEGYKVSRKEKRNFPLILESPSPNQTSLYFCASTPSLGYEKLFFGSGTQLSVL.

The V call is TRBV11-1, the J call TRBJ1-1; TRBD1 matches 8 bases. The CDR3 is made up of 15 amino acids. The germline CDR1 and CDR2 sequences are SGHAT and FQDESV (reference sequence). Trimming took 1 base from V and 4 from J; bases not matched to a gene: 5. CDR3 nucleotides: TGTGCCAGCAGCTTAGAAGGGACAGGCCGCACTGAAGCTTTCTTT. Protein sequence: CASSLEGTGRTEAFF. Complete variable domain (other parts from reference TRBV11-1 and TRBJ1-1): EAEVAQSPRYKITEKSQAVAFWCDPISGHATLYWYRQILGQGPELLVQFQDESVVDDSQLPKDRFSAERLKGVDSTLKIQPAELGDSAMYLCASSLEGTGRTEAFFGQGTRLTVV.

This clonotype was counted at least ten times. The chain recombines TRBV7-9 with TRBJ2-5, with 10 bases matching TRBD2. Germline loops: CDR1 SEHNR, CDR2 FQNEAQ (reference sequence). V lost 5 bases and J lost 1; bases outside the gene matches: 10. This CDR3 region has 17 residues. The CDR3 loop reads CASSPPWLAGAQETQYF. In DNA form, the CDR3 reads TGTGCCAGCAGCCCCCCCTGGCTAGCGGGGGCCCAAGAGACCCAGTACTTC.

This clonotype was seen more than once but under ten times. The gene calls are TRBV18 and TRBJ1-1; a weak D match, TRBD1 (6 bases). V was cut by 3 bases and J by 3 bases, with 11 bases left in between. This CDR3 has 14 residues. The germline V gene has CDR1 KGHSH and CDR2 LQKENI. The CDR3 sequence is CASSPGGGHTEAFF. DNA for the CDR3: TGTGCCAGCTCACCGGGCGGGGGGCACACTGAAGCTTTCTTT.

J is TRBJ2-3 and V is TRBV5-1, with 8 bases aligning to TRBD1. The CDR3 totals 14 residues. Per germline, CDR1 SGHRS and CDR2 YFSETQ. After removal of 3 bases from V and 5 bases from J, the junction contained 5 bases not matched to a gene. Here the CDR3 reads CASSWGQVVDTQYF. In DNA, the CDR3 is TGCGCCAGCAGCTGGGGACAGGTTGTAGATACGCAGTATTTT.

The chain recombines TRBV5-1 with TRBJ2-7; the match to TRBD1 covers 7 bases. The CDR3 length is 15 residues. Germline V lookup: CDR1 SGHRS, CDR2 YFSETQ. V was clipped by 3 bases and J by 6 bases; unmatched bases: 12. CDR3 residues: CASSSQRTGDTEQYF. The CDR3 DNA reads as TGCGCCAGCAGCTCGCAGCGGACAGGTGATACCGAGCAGTACTTC. The whole variable domain, filled in from reference TRBV5-1 and TRBJ2-7, reads KAGVTQTPRYLIKTRGQQVTLSCSPISGHRSVSWYQQTPGQGLQFLFEYFSETQRNKGNFPGRFSGRQFSNSRSEMNVSTLELGDSALYLCASSSQRTGDTEQYFGPGTRLTVT.

This clonotype turned up a few times. CDR3 nucleotides: TGTGCCAGCAGTTTAATGGGACAGGGGGCCAACGAGCAGTACTTC. Translation gives CASSLMGQGANEQYF. V usage is TRBV27 and J usage is TRBJ2-7, with 12 bases fitting TRBD1. The CDR3 is 15 amino acids. The V gene end was trimmed by 2 bases and the J gene end by 5 bases; junction bases not matched to a gene: 4. Germline loops: CDR1 MNHEY, CDR2 SMNVEV (reference sequence).

In this sample, this clonotype turned up many times. The chain has TRBV29-1 and TRBJ2-7; no clear D gene. Per the germline V gene, CDR1 is SQVTM and CDR2 is ANQGSEA. The length of the CDR3 is 12 residues. V gave up 4 bases and J gave up 3 bases, with 10 bases separating them. The CDR3 nucleotides are TGCAGCGTTGGGCACACTAACTACGAGCAGTACTTC. Its translation is CSVGHTNYEQYF.

This clonotype showed up many times. This chain links TRBV20-1 with TRBJ2-5; D possibly corresponds to TRBD2 (6 bases). The V gene lost 6 bases and the J gene lost 0 bases, with 14 bases spanning the gap. The CDR3 covers 14 residues. CDR1 DFQATT and CDR2 SNEGSKA come from the germline V gene (reference sequence). This chain's CDR3 is CSAPSAFDQETQYF. DNA for the CDR3: TGCAGTGCCCCTAGCGCGTTCGACCAAGAGACCCAGTACTTC.

This clonotype was detected ten times or more. The chain employs TRBV10-3 and TRBJ1-1, with 7 bases that match TRBD1. CDR1 and CDR2 (germline): ENHRY, SYGVKD. V trimming: 7 bases; J trimming: 0 bases; junction bases outside the gene matches: 5. The CDR3 length is 14 residues. The CDR3 DNA reads TGTGCCATCACAAGGGACAGAATGAACACTGAAGCTTTCTTT. Its translation: CAITRDRMNTEAFF.

This clonotype appeared many times. As DNA, the CDR3 is TGCAGTGCCTTCATACGCGGACAGGGAGAATACAATGAGCAGTTCTTC. Its translation is CSAFIRGQGEYNEQFF. The V call is TRBV20-1, the J call TRBJ2-1; 8 bases map to TRBD1. CDR1 DFQATT and CDR2 SNEGSKA come from the germline V gene (reference sequence). This CDR3 spans 16 amino acids. J was trimmed by 4 bases and V by 6 bases; bases with no gene match: 14.

In this sample, this clonotype turned up a few times. J is TRBJ1-1 and V is TRBV20-1; 7 positions agree with TRBD1. Trimming at V came to 2 bases and at J to 1 base, leaving 4 bases not matched to a gene. Germline CDR1 and CDR2: DFQATT and SNEGSKA (reference sequence). The CDR3 has 14 amino acids. The CDR3 protein is CSARPRQGNTEAFF. The CDR3 DNA sequence: TGCAGTGCTAGACCGCGACAGGGGAACACTGAAGCTTTCTTT.

V is TRBV13 and J is TRBJ1-6; D perhaps matches TRBD1 (5 bases). CDR1 and CDR2 (germline): PRHDT, FYEKMQ (reference sequence). The CDR3 contains 16 residues. Trimming pared 0 bases from V and 4 bases from J, leaving 10 bases between. This CDR3 reads CASSLGETEYNSPLHF. Here the CDR3 DNA reads TGTGCCAGCAGCTTAGGAGAGACAGAGTATAATTCACCCCTCCACTTT.

V is TRBV12-3 or TRBV12-4 and J is TRBJ2-5, with TRBD1 as a possible D gene (6 bases). V was trimmed by 5 bases and J by 2 bases, leaving 15 bases between them. The CDR3 has 15 residues. DNA for the CDR3: TGTGCCAGCAGTCTCTCTGTGGGACAACAAGAGACCCAGTACTTC. It codes for CASSLSVGQQETQYF.

This clonotype was seen ten or more times. The chain uses TRBV7-3 and TRBJ1-2; D call uncertain. Germline V CDR1 and CDR2: SGHTA, FQGTGA. The CDR3 is 15 amino acids. V lost 5 bases, J lost 0 bases, and 13 bases lay in between. The chain's CDR3 is CASSPGQAPNYGYTF. As DNA, the CDR3 is TGTGCCAGCAGCCCCGGCCAGGCCCCTAACTATGGCTACACCTTC.

J is TRBJ2-3 and V is TRBV29-1, with TRBD1 matching 11 bases. The trim removed 4 bases at V and 5 bases at J, leaving 5 bases unmatched. The CDR3 covers 14 residues. Germline values: CDR1 SQVTM, CDR2 ANQGSEA. The CDR3: CSVAGQGALDTQYF. In DNA, the CDR3 is TGCAGCGTTGCCGGACAGGGGGCGTTAGATACGCAGTATTTT.

This clonotype was seen at least ten times. The J gene is TRBJ2-3, the V gene TRBV10-3; weak D call: TRBD1 (6 bases). The CDR3 is 14 residues long. The germline V and J ends were trimmed by 6 bases and 0 bases, with 10 bases remaining between them. Germline V lookup: CDR1 ENHRY, CDR2 SYGVKD. The CDR3 region has the DNA TGTGCCATCAGGGGGGCCTTTAGCACAGATACGCAGTATTTT. It codes for CAIRGAFSTDTQYF.

The chain combines TRBV2 with TRBJ1-1, with D perhaps TRBD1 (5 bases). Germline CDR1 reads SNHLY; CDR2 reads FYNNEI. Trimming shortened V by 3 bases and J by 12 bases, and 14 bases separated the two germline ends. There are 12 residues in the CDR3. The CDR3 DNA sequence: TGTGCCAGCAGTGATGTTCCAGGGTTAACTTTCTTT. Translating gives CASSDVPGLTFF.

In this sample, this clonotype turned up many times. J is TRBJ2-6 and V is TRBV13; TRBD1 matches 7 bases. The ends lost 0 bases at V and 2 bases at J; junction bases unmatched: 7. Germline V gene lookup returns CDR1 PRHDT and CDR2 FYEKMQ (reference sequence). This CDR3 is built from 18 residues. CDR3 protein: CASSLGTGSGTGANVLTF. The CDR3 DNA sequence: TGTGCCAGCAGCTTAGGGACAGGGTCAGGGACTGGGGCCAACGTCCTGACTTTC.

The chain joins TRBV11-3 to TRBJ2-7; 9 bases agree with TRBD1. The CDR3 is 15 amino acids. The germline CDR1 and CDR2 sequences are SGHNT and YENEEA. V shed 4 bases and J 5 bases; nucleotides not matched to a gene: 9. CDR3 DNA: TGTGCCAGCAGCTCCGGCGGGACAGGGAGCCACGAGCAGTACTTC. This gives the protein CASSSGGTGSHEQYF.